These 14 T cell receptor beta chains came from one sample sequenced in a study of cytomegalovirus exposure and HLA in healthy donors. The primer mix had 60 Vbeta and 13 Jbeta primers. The data were produced by immunoSEQ multiplex PCR, yet TCRdb's version contains in-frame clones alone and is incomplete. The sample includes 90,000 to 100,000 clones, about four fifths of them seen just once. The material sequenced was PBMCs. The receptors shown here come from a man in his forties or fifties in good health and CMV-seronegative.

V and J are TRBV7-3 and TRBJ2-1; the match to TRBD1 covers 11 bases. Germline V CDR1 and CDR2: SGHTA, FQGTGA. The CDR3 consists of 17 residues. Unmatched junction bases numbered 7, after V lost 2 bases and J lost 4 bases. CDR3 sequence reads: CASSLHGQGALYNEQFF. CDR3 nucleotides: TGTGCCAGCAGCTTACACGGACAGGGGGCTTTATACAATGAGCAGTTCTTC.

Of note for this clone: The junction shows a germline mismatch at one end, possibly a read error. This chain links TRBV2 with TRBJ2-5; 8 nucleotides line up with TRBD2. CDR3 length equals 14 residues. Germline V lookup: CDR1 SNHLY, CDR2 FYNNEI. CDR3: CASREGSTGREQYF. The CDR3 DNA is TGTGCCAGCAGGGAAGGGTCTACCGGGAGGGAGCAGTACTTC.

The J gene is TRBJ2-7, the V gene TRBV13, with D perhaps matching TRBD1 (6 bases). The CDR3 runs to 14 residues. V was trimmed by 3 bases and J by 7 bases, leaving 16 bases between them. Germline V CDR1 and CDR2: PRHDT, FYEKMQ (reference sequence). CDR3 nucleotide sequence: TGTGCCAGCAGCTTGAGGCAGGGGACGGTAGAGCAGTACTTC. Translated, it gives CASSLRQGTVEQYF. Based on the CDR3 plus reference TRBV13 and TRBJ2-7, the full variable domain is AAGVIQSPRHLIKEKRETATLKCYPIPRHDTVYWYQQGPGQDPQFLISFYEKMQSDKGSIPDRFSAQQFSDYHSELNMSSLELGDSALYFCASSLRQGTVEQYFGPGTRLTVT.

The rearrangement joins TRBV19 to TRBJ1-1, with TRBD1 matching 8 bases. Trimming at V came to 3 bases and at J to 4 bases, leaving 7 bases not matched to a gene. CDR1 LNHDA and CDR2 SQIVND come from the germline V gene (reference sequence). This CDR3 has 15 residues. The DNA for the CDR3 is TGTGCCAGTAGTATTGACAGGGGTGGGAGCACTGAAGCTTTCTTT. This encodes CASSIDRGGSTEAFF.

The chain uses TRBV4-1 and TRBJ1-6; a weak D match, TRBD1 (5 bases). The V gene's germline CDR1 is MGHRA and CDR2 YSYEKL. The V end was cut by 0 bases, the J end by 13 bases, with 25 bases between. The CDR3 length is 18 residues. In DNA form, the CDR3 reads TGCGCCAGCAGCCAAGATACATTAAAGACAGCCAATAACTCCCCCCTCCACTTT. Protein product: CASSQDTLKTANNSPLHF.

In this sample, this clone turned up a few times. The chain carries TRBV5-1 and TRBJ1-3; weak D call: TRBD1 (5 bases). Germline V gives CDR1 SGHRS, CDR2 YFSETQ. V was cut by 4 bases and J by 0 bases, with 14 bases left in between. The CDR3 loop spans 16 amino acids. The DNA of the CDR3 is TGCGCCAGCAGCCCTCAACAGGAAATCTCTGGAAACACCATATATTTT. Its translation is CASSPQQEISGNTIYF.

In its sample, this clone was seen once. The rearrangement links TRBV4-1 to TRBJ2-7, with D possibly TRBD1 on 6 matching bases. The germline CDR1 and CDR2 sequences are MGHRA and YSYEKL. The CDR3 is 16 amino acids. Trimming left V 4 bases short and J 4 bases short, with 20 bases between. CDR3 residues: CASSPFSGTPIYEQYF. For the CDR3, the DNA is TGCGCCAGCAGCCCCTTCTCCGGGACACCGATTTACGAGCAGTACTTC.

The V call is TRBV2, the J call TRBJ2-3, with unresolved D. Germline V gene sequence: CDR1 SNHLY, CDR2 FYNNEI. CDR3 length: 12 residues. V gave up 7 bases and J gave up 7 bases, with 12 bases separating them. This chain's CDR3 is CASTRGSNTQYF. The DNA for the CDR3 is TGTGCCAGCACGAGAGGATCGAATACGCAGTATTTT.

The CDR3 DNA is TGTGCCAGCAGCTCGGACAGGGCCTCCTACAATGAGCAGTTCTTC. This translates into CASSSDRASYNEQFF. The V gene is TRBV7-9, the J gene TRBJ2-1; 8 positions match TRBD1. Germline trimming cut 4 bases from V and 0 bases from J; bases unmatched to any gene: 2. The CDR3 length is 15 residues. The germline V gene has CDR1 SEHNR and CDR2 FQNEAQ (reference sequence).

The rearrangement links TRBV20-1 to TRBJ1-2, with D possibly TRBD1 on 6 matching bases. Germline CDR1 DFQATT, CDR2 SNEGSKA (reference sequence). The germline V and J ends were trimmed by 4 bases and 8 bases, with 11 bases remaining between them. The CDR3 extends over 11 amino acids. This CDR3 is CSANSGEGYTF. The CDR3 nucleotides are TGCAGTGCTAATTCAGGGGAAGGCTACACCTTC.

This clone was recorded only once. The chain joins TRBV2 to TRBJ2-7; 9 nucleotides agree with TRBD1. Trimming cost V 6 bases and J 1 base; bases outside gene matches: 4. The germline V gene encodes CDR1 SNHLY and CDR2 FYNNEI. The CDR3 totals 14 residues. CDR3 DNA: TGTGCCAGCAGCCTGGGACAGGGATCCTACGAGCAGTACTTC. It translates to CASSLGQGSYEQYF.

The CDR3 is CASSDSGGSGANVLTF. CDR3 coding DNA: TGTGCCAGCAGTGACTCCGGGGGCTCTGGGGCCAACGTCCTGACTTTC. The rearrangement links TRBV6-4 to TRBJ2-6; TRBD2 might be the D (6 bases). Trimming removed 0 bases from V and 0 bases from J, with 6 bases in between. The CDR3 contains 16 residues. The germline V gene has CDR1 MRHNA and CDR2 SNTAGT.

The V gene is TRBV28, the J gene TRBJ2-7, with D possibly matching TRBD1 (5 bases). Germline V gene data show CDR1 as MDHEN and CDR2 as SYDVKM. The length of the CDR3 is 15 residues. The V and J ends lost 2 bases and 0 bases respectively, with 11 bases between them. CDR3 protein: CASSLMQGSSYEQYF. Here the CDR3 DNA reads TGTGCCAGCAGTTTAATGCAGGGATCCTCCTACGAGCAGTACTTC.

V usage is TRBV6-5 and J usage is TRBJ2-3; 7 bases are shared with TRBD2. The CDR3 runs 16 residues. V gave up 0 bases and J gave up 4 bases; unmatched junction bases: 7. Germline V lookup: CDR1 MNHEY, CDR2 SVGAGI. The CDR3 protein is CASSYSGGGPADTQYF. The CDR3 nucleotides read TGTGCCAGCAGTTACTCGGGGGGAGGGCCCGCAGATACGCAGTATTTT.